These 18 T cell receptor beta chains originate from one sample sequenced in a study of cytomegalovirus exposure and HLA in healthy donors. The PCR ran on 60 Vbeta and 13 Jbeta primers. Generated by immunoSEQ multiplex PCR, the TCRdb table keeps only in-frame clones and is missing some. The sample shows 99,000 or so clones, more than 60% of them seen only once. The sample taken for sequencing was PBMCs. The receptor source for this set is a man younger than 40 in good health and CMV-seronegative.

The chain recombines TRBV7-7 with TRBJ2-4; 7 bases line up with TRBD2. The germline V gene has CDR1 SSHAT and CDR2 FNYEAQ (reference sequence). The junction had 5 bases not matched to a gene; V was cut back by 1 base and J by 5 bases. The CDR3 has 15 residues. The CDR3 sequence: CASSLGEGPENIQYF. For the CDR3, the DNA is TGTGCCAGCAGCTTAGGGGAGGGGCCCGAAAACATTCAGTACTTC.

This clone was seen a few times. This sequence joins TRBV18 and TRBJ1-4, with D unresolved. There are 14 residues in the CDR3. Trimming cost V 1 base and J 0 bases, with 3 bases left between them. CDR1 and CDR2 (germline): KGHSH, LQKENI. The CDR3 nucleotides read TGTGCCAGCTCACCACGAGCAACTAATGAAAAACTGTTTTTT. Protein: CASSPRATNEKLFF.

The chain employs TRBV5-3 and TRBJ2-5; 13 bases line up with TRBD2. The J call could be wrong; TRBJ2-7 is a better fit for the DNA end. TRBV5-3 is classed as an ORF, of uncertain function. There are 14 residues in the CDR3. The CDR3 sequence is CARSRTSGRVEQYF. The CDR3 nucleotides are TGTGCCAGAAGCCGGACTAGCGGGAGAGTCGAGCAGTACTTC.

This clone came up once. Other DNA variants within this sample encode the same CDR3. The rearrangement joins TRBV19 to TRBJ2-3; 8 bases map to TRBD1. J lost 1 base, V lost 8 bases, and 2 bases had no gene match. CDR1 and CDR2 from the germline V gene are LNHDA and SQIVND (reference sequence). CDR3 length: 13 residues. The CDR3 protein is CASSDRGTDTQYF. The CDR3 DNA reads TGTGCCAGTTCGGACAGGGGCACAGATACGCAGTATTTT.

The chain combines TRBV4-2 with TRBJ1-6, with TRBD1 identical over 10 bases. Trimming took 4 bases from V and 8 from J; bases not matched to a gene: 2. Germline V CDR1 and CDR2: LGHNA, YNFKEQ. The CDR3 sequence is 14 residues long. CDR3 in amino acids: CASSPGTGDSPLHF. The CDR3 nucleotides are TGTGCCAGCAGCCCCGGGACAGGGGATTCACCCCTCCACTTT.

This chain links TRBV7-9 with TRBJ2-7; no clear D. The V end was cut by 5 bases, the J end by 6 bases, with 11 bases between. The CDR3 covers 12 residues. The germline V gene has CDR1 SEHNR and CDR2 FQNEAQ (reference sequence). CDR3 protein: CASSPSVSEQYF. CDR3 sequence (DNA): TGTGCCAGCAGCCCCAGCGTGAGCGAGCAGTACTTC. Together with reference TRBV7-9 and TRBJ2-7, the CDR3 gives the full variable domain: DTGVSQNPRHKITKRGQNVTFRCDPISEHNRLYWYRQTLGQGPEFLTYFQNEAQLEKSRLLSDRFSAERPKGSFSTLEIQRTEQGDSAMYLCASSPSVSEQYFGPGTRLTVT.

This clone turned up a few times. The chain uses TRBV2 and TRBJ2-1, with a tentative D call TRBD1 (6 bases). Trimming cost V 6 bases and J 14 bases, with 17 bases left between them. Germline CDR1 reads SNHLY; CDR2 reads FYNNEI. The CDR3 contains 12 residues. The CDR3 DNA reads TGTGCCAGCAGCACAGGGTCCACGGAGGAGTTCTTC. Its translation: CASSTGSTEEFF.

This rearrangement joins TRBV29-1 to TRBJ2-1; a possible D gene is TRBD2 (6 bases). Looked up from germline, CDR1 is SQVTM and CDR2 is ANQGSEA. Trimming shortened V by 0 bases and J by 5 bases, and 14 bases separated the two germline ends. This CDR3 is 15 amino acids long. CDR3 nucleotide sequence: TGCAGCGTTGAAGATTTCCGGCCTAGCGACAATGAGCAGTTCTTC. It translates to CSVEDFRPSDNEQFF.

The rearrangement uses TRBV9 and TRBJ1-5; a weak D match, TRBD1 (6 bases). The CDR3 loop spans 18 amino acids. Germline V gene lookup returns CDR1 SGDLS and CDR2 YYNGEE. Trimming shortened V by 5 bases and J by 1 base, and 22 bases separated the two germline ends. The CDR3 nucleotides are TGTGCCAGCAGAGCACCTAGGACAGAACAAAGGAGCAATCAGCCCCAGCATTTT. It yields the protein CASRAPRTEQRSNQPQHF.

The chain carries TRBV7-9 and TRBJ1-3; possible D gene TRBD1, 5 bases. V was pared by 1 base and J by 0 bases, with 10 bases between. The germline gives CDR1 SEHNR, CDR2 FQNEAQ (reference sequence). The CDR3 runs 16 residues. The CDR3 here is CASSLEGPFSGNTIYF. DNA for the CDR3: TGTGCCAGCAGCTTAGAGGGGCCCTTCTCTGGAAACACCATATATTTT.

The chain joins TRBV9 to TRBJ2-2; a possible D gene is TRBD2 (6 bases). The V gene lost 3 bases and the J gene lost 4 bases, with 16 bases spanning the gap. The CDR3 contains 16 residues. Germline CDR1 and CDR2: SGDLS and YYNGEE. CDR3 amino acids: CASSGDPGAPTGELFF. As DNA, the CDR3 is TGTGCCAGCAGCGGGGATCCGGGAGCCCCCACCGGGGAGCTGTTTTTT.

The V gene is TRBV11-2, the J gene TRBJ2-4, with a possible D match to TRBD1 (5 bases). Germline V CDR1 and CDR2: SGHAT, FQNNGV. Trimming left V 5 bases short and J 0 bases short, with 8 bases between. This CDR3 spans 14 amino acids. The CDR3 DNA reads as TGTGCCAGCAGCAGCAGGGTAGCCAAAAACATTCAGTACTTC. Translation gives CASSSRVAKNIQYF.

The chain uses TRBV25-1 and TRBJ1-1, with D tentatively TRBD1 (6 bases). The CDR3 is 12 residues long. With 4 bases removed from V and 4 bases from J, the gap between germline ends came to 7 bases. CDR1 and CDR2 (germline): MGHDK, SYGVNS. Here the CDR3 reads CASSAGATEAFF. The CDR3 coding sequence is TGTGCCAGCAGTGCAGGGGCCACTGAAGCTTTCTTT.

The count of this clone is one. The genes are TRBV9 and TRBJ2-5; D perhaps matches TRBD1 (7 bases). V lost 6 bases, J lost 11 bases, and 26 bases lay in between. CDR1 and CDR2 from the germline V gene are SGDLS and YYNGEE. The CDR3 consists of 15 residues. CDR3: CASNAIDRASDLQYF. The CDR3 DNA reads TGTGCCAGCAACGCGATAGACAGGGCTAGCGATTTGCAGTACTTC.

V is TRBV7-8 and J is TRBJ2-3, with 8 nucleotides matching TRBD1. This CDR3 has 15 amino acids. CDR1 is SGHVS, CDR2 FQNEAQ, per germline. The V gene end was trimmed by 5 bases and the J gene end by 2 bases; junction bases not matched to a gene: 6. The CDR3 nucleotides read TGTGCCAGCAGCACGGGACAGGTATTCACAGATACGCAGTATTTT. Encoded protein: CASSTGQVFTDTQYF.

The chain carries TRBV27 and TRBJ2-3; D might be TRBD2 (5 bases). There are 16 residues in the CDR3. V was pared by 6 bases and J by 4 bases, with 20 bases between. Per the germline V gene, CDR1 is MNHEY and CDR2 is SMNVEV (reference sequence). This chain's CDR3 is CASSPLWEMEADTQYF. CDR3 DNA sequence: TGTGCCAGCAGCCCCCTCTGGGAGATGGAGGCAGATACGCAGTATTTT.

The V gene is TRBV5-6, the J gene TRBJ1-1; no definite D call. This CDR3 contains 15 residues. Trimming shortened V by 2 bases and J by 0 bases, and 11 bases separated the two germline ends. The germline V gene has CDR1 SGHDT and CDR2 YYEEEE. CDR3 loop: CASSFYRTMNTEAFF. CDR3 nucleotide sequence: TGTGCCAGCAGCTTCTACAGAACCATGAACACTGAAGCTTTCTTT.

The rearrangement links TRBV2 to TRBJ2-5; a weak D match, TRBD1 (5 bases). V lost 7 bases to trimming and J lost 9 bases, with 12 bases between them. CDR1 is SNHLY and CDR2 is FYNNEI in the germline V gene. The CDR3 is made up of 11 amino acids. The CDR3 spells CASTPEGAQYF. In nucleotides, the CDR3 is TGTGCCAGCACCCCCGAAGGGGCCCAGTACTTC. Drawing the rest from reference TRBV2 and TRBJ2-5, the complete variable domain is EPEVTQTPSHQVTQMGQEVILRCVPISNHLYFYWYRQILGQKVEFLVSFYNNEISEKSEIFDDQFSVERPDGSNFTLKIRSTKLEDSAMYFCASTPEGAQYFGPGTRLLVL.